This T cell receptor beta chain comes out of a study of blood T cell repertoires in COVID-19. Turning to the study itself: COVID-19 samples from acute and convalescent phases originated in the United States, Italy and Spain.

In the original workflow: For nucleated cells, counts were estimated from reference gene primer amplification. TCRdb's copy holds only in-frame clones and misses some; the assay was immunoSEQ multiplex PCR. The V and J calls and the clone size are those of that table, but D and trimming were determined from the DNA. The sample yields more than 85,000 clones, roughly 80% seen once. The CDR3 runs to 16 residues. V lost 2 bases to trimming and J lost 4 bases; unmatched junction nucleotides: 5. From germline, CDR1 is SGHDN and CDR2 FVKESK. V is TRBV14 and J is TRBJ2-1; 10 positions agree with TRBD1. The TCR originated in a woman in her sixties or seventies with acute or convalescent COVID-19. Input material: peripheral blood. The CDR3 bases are TGTGCCAGCAGCCAAAGGGTGGGACAGGGGTACAATGAGCAGTTCTTC. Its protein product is CASSQRVGQGYNEQFF.